Listed here are 18 T cell receptor beta chains from one sample, sequenced in a study of tumor-infiltrating lymphocytes in localized non-small cell lung cancer. The assay was immunoSEQ multiplex PCR, and TCRdb's table has in-frame clones only and misses some. The table lists 15,000 to 20,000 clones, 60% to 85% of them singletons. The sample was lung tumor tissue. The source of these receptors is a human donor with non-small cell lung cancer.

This sequence joins TRBV19 and TRBJ1-1; TRBD1 aligns across 9 bases. The CDR3 is 14 residues long. Germline V gene sequence: CDR1 LNHDA, CDR2 SQIVND (reference sequence). V shed 5 bases and J 1 base; nucleotides not matched to a gene: 2. The CDR3 DNA reads TGTGCCAGTAGTGTGACAGGGGGGAACACTGAAGCTTTCTTT. Translating it yields CASSVTGGNTEAFF.

This chain connects TRBV9 to TRBJ2-1, with TRBD2 identical over 13 bases. The CDR3 has 17 residues. Germline V gives CDR1 SGDLS, CDR2 YYNGEE. The trim removed 4 bases at V and 4 bases at J, leaving 8 bases unmatched. CDR3 amino acids: CASSKRTSGGSYNEQFF. The CDR3 DNA is TGTGCCAGCAGCAAAAGGACTAGCGGGGGTTCATACAATGAGCAGTTCTTC.

This clone occurred a few times. V usage is TRBV15 and J usage is TRBJ2-3, with a weak D call TRBD1 (6 bases). V lost 0 bases, J lost 2 bases, and 9 bases lay in between. From germline, CDR1 is LNHNV and CDR2 YYDKDF (reference sequence). The CDR3 extends over 15 amino acids. The CDR3 region has the DNA TGTGCCACCAGCAGAGATCAGGGGATCACAGATACGCAGTATTTT. Encoded protein: CATSRDQGITDTQYF.

This clone was found once. The chain couples TRBV5-5 to TRBJ2-7; D is uncertain. The CDR3 totals 11 residues. The V end was cut by 4 bases, the J end by 6 bases, with 8 bases between. The V gene's germline CDR1 is SGHKS and CDR2 YYEKEE (reference sequence). For the CDR3, the DNA is TGTGCCAGCAGCCAAGGCAGCGAGCAGTACTTC. This encodes CASSQGSEQYF.

The chain employs TRBV5-6 and TRBJ1-2; D is possibly TRBD1 (5 bases). This CDR3 region has 13 residues. The germline V gene encodes CDR1 SGHDT and CDR2 YYEEEE. V was trimmed by 0 bases and J by 7 bases, leaving 10 bases between them. CDR3 sequence (DNA): TGTGCCAGCAGCTTGGGGGGGGTACTTGGCTACACCTTC. Translation gives CASSLGGVLGYTF.

The V call is TRBV5-1, the J call TRBJ2-7; perhaps D is TRBD1 or TRBD2 (5 bases each). The length of the CDR3 is 13 residues. CDR1 is SGHRS, CDR2 YFSETQ, per germline. Trimming pared 9 bases from V and 0 bases from J, leaving 13 bases between. The CDR3 coding sequence is TGCGCCACCCGGGACCCCCACTCCTACGAGCAGTACTTC. This translates into CATRDPHSYEQYF. The full variable domain, rest sourced from reference TRBV5-1 and TRBJ2-7, is KAGVTQTPRYLIKTRGQQVTLSCSPISGHRSVSWYQQTPGQGLQFLFEYFSETQRNKGNFPGRFSGRQFSNSRSEMNVSTLELGDSALYLCATRDPHSYEQYFGPGTRLTVT.

The genes are TRBV9 and TRBJ2-3, with TRBD1 identical over 10 bases. CDR1 SGDLS and CDR2 YYNGEE come from the germline V gene. Trimming took 4 bases from V and 4 from J; bases not matched to a gene: 12. The CDR3 length is 17 residues. CDR3 nucleotide sequence: TGTGCCAGCAGCATCACCGGGACAGGGGCCCGGGCAGATACGCAGTATTTT. Its protein product is CASSITGTGARADTQYF. Full variable domain (rest looked up from reference TRBV9 and TRBJ2-3): DSGVTQTPKHLITATGQRVTLRCSPRSGDLSVYWYQQSLDQGLQFLIQYYNGEERAKGNILERFSAQQFPDLHSELNLSSLELGDSALYFCASSITGTGARADTQYFGPGTRLTVL.

The chain is built from TRBV19 and TRBJ2-2, with 10 bases lining up with TRBD2. The CDR3 runs to 14 residues. Germline assignment: CDR1 LNHDA and CDR2 SQIVND (reference sequence). Trimming at V came to 9 bases and at J to 4 bases, leaving 5 bases not matched to a gene. CDR3 coding DNA: TGTGCCAGCTATAGCGGGAGGAGCACCGGGGAGCTGTTTTTT. Its translation: CASYSGRSTGELFF.

The V and J genes are TRBV9 and TRBJ2-7; unclear D gene. Germline V lookup: CDR1 SGDLS, CDR2 YYNGEE. The CDR3 totals 14 residues. V lost 1 base and J lost 4, with 12 bases in between. In DNA form, the CDR3 reads TGTGCCAGCAGCGTATCTGACACAGCTTACGAGCAGTACTTC. Translated, it gives CASSVSDTAYEQYF.

The V call is TRBV9, the J call TRBJ2-2; D not certain. CDR1 is SGDLS, CDR2 YYNGEE, per germline. CDR3 length: 13 residues. V lost 7 bases, J lost 0 bases, and 7 bases lay in between. The CDR3 DNA is TGTGCCAGCGGGCAGGCGAACACCGGGGAGCTGTTTTTT. This sequence encodes CASGQANTGELFF.

The rearrangement joins TRBV6-5 to TRBJ2-3; D unresolved. V dropped 0 bases and J dropped 12 bases, with 16 bases sitting between them. The germline V gene encodes CDR1 MNHEY and CDR2 SVGAGI. The CDR3 extends over 14 amino acids. CDR3 residues: CASSYSTEAHAQYF. CDR3 nucleotide sequence: TGTGCCAGCAGTTACTCAACCGAGGCCCATGCACAGTATTTT.

This sequence joins TRBV4-2 and TRBJ2-5; D gene unclear. V dropped 0 bases and J dropped 2 bases, with 4 bases sitting between them. The CDR3 runs 13 residues. Germline values: CDR1 LGHNA, CDR2 YNFKEQ. CDR3 DNA: TGTGCCAGCAGCCAAGATTGGCAAGAGACCCAGTACTTC. As protein: CASSQDWQETQYF.

The chain employs TRBV11-2 and TRBJ2-2, with unresolved D. The CDR3 covers 14 residues. The ends were cut back, 6 bases at V and 1 base at J, with 9 bases in the middle. CDR1 is SGHAT and CDR2 is FQNNGV in the germline V gene. CDR3 region: CASSPNRNTGELFF. The CDR3 DNA sequence: TGTGCCAGCAGTCCAAACAGGAACACCGGGGAGCTGTTTTTT.

V usage is TRBV9 and J usage is TRBJ2-3, with 10 bases fitting TRBD1. The germline gives CDR1 SGDLS, CDR2 YYNGEE. V was clipped by 2 bases and J by 4 bases; unmatched bases: 7. This CDR3 has 16 residues. The CDR3 region has the DNA TGTGCCAGCAGCGTTCACCGGGACAGGGGATCAGATACGCAGTATTTT. It codes for CASSVHRDRGSDTQYF.

The V call is TRBV19, the J call TRBJ1-5; 12 bases map to TRBD1. Germline V gene lookup returns CDR1 LNHDA and CDR2 SQIVND (reference sequence). The V and J ends lost 6 bases and 0 bases, in that order; junction bases with no gene match: 6. This CDR3 has 17 amino acids. This CDR3 is CASSPSGQGASNQPQHF. The CDR3 DNA is TGTGCCAGTAGCCCCTCGGGACAGGGGGCTAGCAATCAGCCCCAGCATTTT. The variable domain in full, with the rest retrieved from reference TRBV19 and TRBJ1-5, is DGGITQSPKYLFRKEGQNVTLSCEQNLNHDAMYWYRQDPGQGLRLIYYSQIVNDFQKGDIAEGYSVSREKKESFPLTVTSAQKNPTAFYLCASSPSGQGASNQPQHFGDGTRLSIL.

This chain joins TRBV7-9 and TRBJ2-6, with 10 bases that match TRBD1. V lost 6 bases, J lost 2 bases, and 7 bases stayed unmatched. The germline gives CDR1 SEHNR, CDR2 FQNEAQ (reference sequence). The CDR3 loop spans 17 amino acids. CDR3 sequence reads: CASSTGTGDPGANVLTF. In nucleotides, the CDR3 is TGTGCCAGCAGTACCGGGACAGGGGACCCTGGGGCCAACGTCCTGACTTTC. The full variable domain, in which reference TRBV7-9 and TRBJ2-6 provide the parts outside the CDR3, is DTGVSQNPRHKITKRGQNVTFRCDPISEHNRLYWYRQTLGQGPEFLTYFQNEAQLEKSRLLSDRFSAERPKGSFSTLEIQRTEQGDSAMYLCASSTGTGDPGANVLTFGAGSRLTVL.

This clone was observed a handful of times. The chain is built from TRBV4-2 and TRBJ2-5; weak D call: TRBD1 (5 bases). This CDR3 contains 15 residues. Germline values: CDR1 LGHNA, CDR2 YNFKEQ. The V end lost 1 base, the J end lost 5 bases, and 14 bases lay between the germline ends. The CDR3 region has the DNA TGTGCCAGCAGCCAAGGTAGGGGCGGAGCGGAGACCCAGTACTTC. This encodes CASSQGRGGAETQYF.

The rearrangement links TRBV7-2 to TRBJ1-2, with D unresolved. V was pared by 5 bases and J by 1 base, with 11 bases between. Germline V gene sequence: CDR1 SGHTA, CDR2 FQGNSA. The CDR3 is 14 amino acids. The CDR3 sequence is CASSPQNFNYGYTF. CDR3 in DNA: TGTGCCAGCAGCCCCCAAAATTTTAACTATGGCTACACCTTC.